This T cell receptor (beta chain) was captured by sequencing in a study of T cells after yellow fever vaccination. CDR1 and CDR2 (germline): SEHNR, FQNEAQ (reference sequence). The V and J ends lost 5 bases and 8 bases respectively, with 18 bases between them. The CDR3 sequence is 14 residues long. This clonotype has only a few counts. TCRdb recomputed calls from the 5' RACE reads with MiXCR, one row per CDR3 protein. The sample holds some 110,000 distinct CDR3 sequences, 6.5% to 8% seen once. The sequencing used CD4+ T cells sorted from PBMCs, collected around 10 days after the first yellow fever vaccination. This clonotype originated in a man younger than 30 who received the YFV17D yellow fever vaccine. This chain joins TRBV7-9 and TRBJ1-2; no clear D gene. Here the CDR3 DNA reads TGTGCCAGCAGCCTTCGCGAGGGTCGTAAGGGCTACACCTTC. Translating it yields CASSLREGRKGYTF.